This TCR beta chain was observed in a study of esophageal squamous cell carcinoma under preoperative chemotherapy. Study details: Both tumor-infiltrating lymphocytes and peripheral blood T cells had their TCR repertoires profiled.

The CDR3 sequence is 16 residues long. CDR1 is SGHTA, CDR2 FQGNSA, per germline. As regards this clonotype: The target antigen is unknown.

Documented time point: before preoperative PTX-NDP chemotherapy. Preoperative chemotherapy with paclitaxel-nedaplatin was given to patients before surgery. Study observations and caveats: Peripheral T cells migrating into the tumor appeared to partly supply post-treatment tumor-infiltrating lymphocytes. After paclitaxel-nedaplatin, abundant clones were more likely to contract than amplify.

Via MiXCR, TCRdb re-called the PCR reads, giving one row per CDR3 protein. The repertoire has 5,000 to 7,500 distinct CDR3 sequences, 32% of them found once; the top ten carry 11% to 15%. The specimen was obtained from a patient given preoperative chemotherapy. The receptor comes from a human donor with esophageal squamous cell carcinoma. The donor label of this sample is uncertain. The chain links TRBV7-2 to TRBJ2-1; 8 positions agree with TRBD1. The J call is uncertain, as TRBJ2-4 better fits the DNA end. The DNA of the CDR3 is TGTGCCAGCAGCCGAGGGCACAGGGGGAATGGAGAGGTTCAGTACTTC. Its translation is CASSRGHRGNGEVQYF.